The 24 T cell receptor beta chains presented below share a single source sample, sequenced in a study of blood T cell repertoires in COVID-19. Method: immunoSEQ multiplex PCR; TCRdb's copy keeps in-frame clones and lacks some. Of 150,000 to 200,000 clones listed, 85% to 95% are singletons. The sequenced sample consisted of peripheral blood. These receptor sequences come from a woman in her forties or fifties with acute or convalescent COVID-19.

The V call is TRBV4-2, the J call TRBJ1-4; D is unclear. Between the trimmed V and J ends, which lost 0 bases and 5 bases, there was a span of 13 bases. Germline V lookup: CDR1 LGHNA, CDR2 YNFKEQ. This CDR3 spans 16 amino acids. CDR3 nucleotide sequence: TGTGCCAGCAGCCAAGAATCTACTGCGTCAAATGAAAAACTGTTTTTT. It codes for CASSQESTASNEKLFF.

The chain has TRBV2 and TRBJ2-1; D might be TRBD2 (5 bases). Germline CDR1 and CDR2: SNHLY and FYNNEI. V was shortened by 2 bases and J by 1 base, with 9 bases between the two germline ends. The CDR3 length is 15 residues. CDR3 amino acids: CASSETDLSYNEQFF. The CDR3 coding sequence is TGTGCCAGCAGTGAAACGGACTTATCCTACAATGAGCAGTTCTTC.

This rearrangement joins TRBV30 to TRBJ1-2, with D hard to call. The length of the CDR3 is 14 residues. V was shortened by 1 base and J by 2 bases, with 11 bases between the two germline ends. Germline V gene lookup returns CDR1 GTSNPN and CDR2 SVGIG (reference sequence). Here the CDR3 reads CAWSETGINYGYTF. The CDR3, as DNA: TGTGCCTGGAGTGAAACCGGGATAAACTATGGCTACACCTTC. Full variable domain (missing parts from reference TRBV30 and TRBJ1-2): SQTIHQWPATLVQPVGSPLSLECTVEGTSNPNLYWYRQAAGRGLQLLFYSVGIGQISSEVPQNLSASRPQDRQFILSSKKLLLSDSGFYLCAWSETGINYGYTFGSGTRLTVV.

The chain couples TRBV15 to TRBJ2-1, with a tentative D call TRBD1 (6 bases). CDR1 is LNHNV and CDR2 is YYDKDF in the germline V gene (reference sequence). The CDR3 is 12 residues long. The V end was cut by 5 bases, the J end by 13 bases, with 15 bases between. CDR3 DNA: TGTGCCACCAGCGCTTGGGGGCAGATCCAGTTCTTC. Encoded protein: CATSAWGQIQFF.

J is TRBJ2-2 and V is TRBV30; 9 bases are a match to TRBD1. Germline CDR1 is GTSNPN and CDR2 is SVGIG (reference sequence). The CDR3 contains 15 residues. Losses at the gene ends were 5 bases for V and 5 bases for J; bases not matched to a gene: 9. The CDR3: CAWDSGTGRTGELFF. In nucleotides, the CDR3 is TGTGCCTGGGACTCGGGGACAGGGCGGACCGGGGAGCTGTTTTTT.

This chain connects TRBV18 to TRBJ2-6, with 12 bases lining up with TRBD2. Per the germline V gene, CDR1 is KGHSH and CDR2 is LQKENI. Germline trimming cut 3 bases from V and 0 bases from J; bases unmatched to any gene: 12. CDR3 length equals 21 residues. Written as DNA, the CDR3 is TGTGCCAGCTCACCGGCGACTCTACTAGCGGGAGGACCCTCTGGGGCCAACGTCCTGACTTTC. Protein: CASSPATLLAGGPSGANVLTF.

The V call is TRBV30, the J call TRBJ1-5; TRBD1 aligns across 10 bases. The germline V gene encodes CDR1 GTSNPN and CDR2 SVGIG (reference sequence). J gave up 3 bases and V 1 base, and 6 bases lay outside the gene matches. The CDR3 is 16 residues long. The CDR3 DNA reads TGTGCCTGGAGTGGGACAGGGGGGAGCTACAATCAGCCCCAGCATTTT. Translation: CAWSGTGGSYNQPQHF.

This clone came up a few times. The chain links TRBV4-3 to TRBJ1-6; D gene uncertain. The CDR3 has 15 amino acids. Germline V CDR1 and CDR2: LGHNA, YSLEER. V shed 4 bases and J shed 8 bases, with 15 bases lying between them. The CDR3 spells CASSPRGGIDSPLHF. CDR3 bases: TGCGCCAGCAGCCCCCGGGGAGGTATCGATTCACCCCTCCACTTT.

The CDR3 sequence is CSVESGNGGYTF. The DNA of the CDR3 is TGCAGCGTTGAAAGCGGGAACGGTGGCTACACCTTC. V usage is TRBV29-1 and J usage is TRBJ1-2; D remains unclear. CDR1 SQVTM and CDR2 ANQGSEA come from the germline V gene. The CDR3 loop spans 12 amino acids. V was clipped by 2 bases and J by 7 bases, with 11 bases between them.

The CDR3: CASSQEWAGEAGNEQFF. The DNA for the CDR3 is TGCGCCAGCAGCCAAGAGTGGGCGGGGGAGGCAGGGAATGAGCAGTTCTTC. The rearrangement uses TRBV4-3 and TRBJ2-1; TRBD2 aligns across 7 bases. V gave up 0 bases and J gave up 7 bases; unmatched junction bases: 12. Germline V gene sequence: CDR1 LGHNA, CDR2 YSLEER. The CDR3 spans 17 residues.

The table lists this clone with a count of one. V and J are TRBV6-1 and TRBJ1-2; D is ambiguous. The ends were cut back, 2 bases at V and 4 bases at J, with 14 bases in the middle. Per the germline V gene, CDR1 is MNHNS and CDR2 is SASEGT. CDR3 length equals 15 residues. The CDR3 DNA sequence: TGTGCCAGCAGTGAAAGGCTCCCATGGAGCTATGGCTACACCTTC. Translation gives CASSERLPWSYGYTF.

This clone occurred once. The chain links TRBV20-1 to TRBJ2-5, with 12 bases fitting TRBD2. Germline lookup yields CDR1 DFQATT and CDR2 SNEGSKA (reference sequence). This CDR3 is 13 amino acids long. J gave up 5 bases and V 6 bases, and 4 bases lay outside the gene matches. For the CDR3, the DNA is TGCAGTGCCAGTGGACTAGCGGGGGAGACCCAGTACTTC. Its translation is CSASGLAGETQYF.

This clone was recorded a few times. CDR3 amino acids: CASSSRQGEQPQHF. As DNA, the CDR3 is TGTGCCAGCAGTTCCAGACAGGGGGAACAGCCCCAGCATTTT. The chain employs TRBV28 and TRBJ1-5; TRBD1 matches at 9 bases. The CDR3 is made up of 14 amino acids. The junction had 5 bases not matched to a gene; V was cut back by 4 bases and J by 7 bases. CDR1 MDHEN and CDR2 SYDVKM come from the germline V gene.

This clone was recorded only once. The gene calls are TRBV11-2 and TRBJ2-2, with 7 bases matching TRBD1. This CDR3 has 16 residues. Unmatched junction bases numbered 10, after V lost 1 base and J lost 8 bases. Germline CDR1 is SGHAT and CDR2 is FQNNGV. CDR3 bases: TGTGCCAGCAGCTTAGCTCCGAGGGGGCGTTTGGGGGAGCTGTTTTTT. This gives the protein CASSLAPRGRLGELFF.

The chain is built from TRBV5-1 and TRBJ1-2, with 7 bases fitting TRBD1. Trimming cost V 0 bases and J 5 bases; bases outside gene matches: 1. The CDR3 is made up of 13 amino acids. The germline V gene has CDR1 SGHRS and CDR2 YFSETQ. The CDR3 region has the DNA TGCGCCAGCAGCTTGGGGGACAGTTATGGCTACACCTTC. Translated, it gives CASSLGDSYGYTF.

The chain is built from TRBV4-3 and TRBJ2-7; TRBD1 aligns across 7 bases. CDR1 LGHNA and CDR2 YSLEER come from the germline V gene. The CDR3 contains 14 residues. V dropped 0 bases and J dropped 9; count of bases not matched to a gene: 8. The CDR3: CASSQDLQGRVQYF. CDR3 DNA sequence: TGCGCCAGCAGCCAAGATTTACAGGGGCGAGTGCAGTACTTC.

The chain couples TRBV28 to TRBJ2-5, with 11 bases matching TRBD2. The CDR3 covers 13 residues. Germline V CDR1 and CDR2: MDHEN, SYDVKM. After removal of 5 bases from V and 5 bases from J, the junction contained 1 base not matched to a gene. The CDR3 DNA reads as TGTGCCAGCAGTCGACTAGCGGGGGAGACCCAGTACTTC. Its protein product is CASSRLAGETQYF.

The rearrangement links TRBV4-2 to TRBJ2-7; 8 positions match TRBD2. CDR1 is LGHNA and CDR2 is YNFKEQ in the germline V gene. V trimming: 1 base; J trimming: 2 bases; junction bases outside the gene matches: 10. CDR3 length equals 17 residues. The CDR3 DNA reads as TGTGCCAGCAGCCAAGGAGGTACGGGACTAGTAACCTACGAGCAGTACTTC. Protein product: CASSQGGTGLVTYEQYF.

The chain uses TRBV27 and TRBJ1-2; perhaps TRBD1 as D (6 bases). V gave up 5 bases and J gave up 7 bases, with 14 bases separating them. Germline V CDR1 and CDR2: MNHEY, SMNVEV (reference sequence). This CDR3 region has 13 residues. CDR3 residues: CASSLLTGFGYTF. Written as DNA, the CDR3 is TGTGCCAGCAGTCTACTAACAGGGTTTGGCTACACCTTC.

This sequence joins TRBV7-2 and TRBJ2-2; 7 bases fit TRBD2. CDR3 size: 14 residues. The V and J ends lost 7 bases and 4 bases, in that order; junction bases with no gene match: 6. CDR1 and CDR2 from the germline V gene are SGHTA and FQGNSA. CDR3 protein: CASNKLAVTGELFF. The CDR3 DNA sequence: TGTGCCAGCAATAAGCTAGCGGTCACCGGGGAGCTGTTTTTT.

The chain combines TRBV7-8 with TRBJ2-5; D may be TRBD1 (6 bases). The CDR3 loop spans 14 amino acids. The V gene's germline CDR1 is SGHVS and CDR2 FQNEAQ. The V end lost 7 bases, the J end lost 1 base, and 13 bases lay between the germline ends. CDR3 in DNA: TGTGCCAGCACCCTGGGGGCAATCCAAGAGACCCAGTACTTC. It translates to CASTLGAIQETQYF. Looking up the rest from reference TRBV7-8 and TRBJ2-5 gives the full variable domain: GAGVSQSPRYKVAKRGQDVALRCDPISGHVSLFWYQQALGQGPEFLTYFQNEAQLDKSGLPSDRFFAERPEGSVSTLKIQRTQQEDSAVYLCASTLGAIQETQYFGPGTRLLVL.

The chain recombines TRBV19 with TRBJ1-2; D uncertain. The ends were cut back, 5 bases at V and 7 bases at J, with 8 bases in the middle. Germline CDR1 and CDR2: LNHDA and SQIVND (reference sequence). This CDR3 region has 11 residues. The CDR3 sequence: CASSFGVGYTF. The CDR3 bases are TGTGCCAGTAGTTTCGGAGTTGGCTACACCTTC.

This rearrangement joins TRBV15 to TRBJ1-4; no definite D call. Germline loops: CDR1 LNHNV, CDR2 YYDKDF (reference sequence). V shed 2 bases and J shed 7 bases, with 8 bases lying between them. CDR3 size: 13 residues. CDR3 in amino acids: CATSRTQPEKLFF. CDR3 DNA sequence: TGTGCCACCAGCAGAACTCAACCTGAAAAACTGTTTTTT.

This clone has a handful of counts. CDR3: CASSLDRGNEKLFF. The DNA for the CDR3 is TGCGCCAGCAGCTTGGACAGGGGGAATGAAAAACTGTTTTTT. The J gene is TRBJ1-4, the V gene TRBV5-1; 8 bases are shared with TRBD1. The length of the CDR3 is 14 residues. Trimming took 0 bases from V and 5 from J; bases not matched to a gene: 0. From germline, CDR1 is SGHRS and CDR2 YFSETQ.